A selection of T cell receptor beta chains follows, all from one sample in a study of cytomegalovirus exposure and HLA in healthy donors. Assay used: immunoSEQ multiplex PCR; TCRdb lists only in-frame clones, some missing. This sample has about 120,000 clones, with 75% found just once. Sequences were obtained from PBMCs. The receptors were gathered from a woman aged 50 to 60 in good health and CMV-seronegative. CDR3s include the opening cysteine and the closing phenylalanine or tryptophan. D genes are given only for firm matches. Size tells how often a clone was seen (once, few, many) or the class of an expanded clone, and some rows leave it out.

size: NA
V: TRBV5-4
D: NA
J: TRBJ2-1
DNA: TGTGCCAGCAGCTCTGGGGGCGGGAGTGCCTACAATGAGCAGTTCTTC
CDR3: CASSSGGGSAYNEQFF

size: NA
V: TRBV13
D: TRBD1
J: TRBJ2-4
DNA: TGTGCCAGCAGCCTCTTCCGGACAGGGACCAAAAACATTCAGTACTTC
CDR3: CASSLFRTGTKNIQYF

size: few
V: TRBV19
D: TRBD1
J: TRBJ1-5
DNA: TGTGCCAGTAGTGACCCCGGGGACAGGGTTAATCAGCCCCAGCATTTT
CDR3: CASSDPGDRVNQPQHF

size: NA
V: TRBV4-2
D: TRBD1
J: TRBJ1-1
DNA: TGTGCCAGCAGCCAGGCACAGGGGTCGGGCACTGAAGCTTTCTTT
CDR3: CASSQAQGSGTEAFF

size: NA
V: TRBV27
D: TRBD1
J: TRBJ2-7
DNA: TGTGCCAGCAGGAAAATCGACAGGGCCAACCCCTACGAGCAGTACTTC
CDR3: CASRKIDRANPYEQYF

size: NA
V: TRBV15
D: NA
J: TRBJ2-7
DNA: TGTGCCACCAGCAGAGATTCTACGGTCTACGAGCAGTACTTC
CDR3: CATSRDSTVYEQYF

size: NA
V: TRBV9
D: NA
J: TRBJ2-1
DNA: TGTGCCAGCAGCGTAGTAGTAGCGATGCTGAACAATGAGCAGTTCTTC
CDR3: CASSVVVAMLNNEQFF

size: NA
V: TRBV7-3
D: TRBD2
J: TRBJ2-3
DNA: TGTGCCAGCAGCGACGCCCTAGGACTAGCGGATAGCACAGATACGCAGTATTTT
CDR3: CASSDALGLADSTDTQYF

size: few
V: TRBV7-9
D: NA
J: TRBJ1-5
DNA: TGTGCCAGCAGCCGAACCGACAGTGGTGGCAATCAGCCCCAGCATTTT
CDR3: CASSRTDSGGNQPQHF

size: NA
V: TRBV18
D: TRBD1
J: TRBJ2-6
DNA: TGTGCCAGCTCACCGGGGGGATTTCCGGACAGGGTTGGGGCCAACGTCCTGACTTTC
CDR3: CASSPGGFPDRVGANVLTF

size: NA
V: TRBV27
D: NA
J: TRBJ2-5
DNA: TGTGCCAGCAGTAATCTCGGTAGATCAACATCGGGGGAGACCCAGTACTTC
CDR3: CASSNLGRSTSGETQYF

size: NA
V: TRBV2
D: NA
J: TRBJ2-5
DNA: TGTGCCAGCCAGGGATCTCCCGAGACCCAGTACTTC
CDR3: CASQGSPETQYF

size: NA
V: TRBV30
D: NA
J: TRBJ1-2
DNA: TGTGCCTGGAGTGTAGCGCACTATGGCTACACCTTC
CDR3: CAWSVAHYGYTF

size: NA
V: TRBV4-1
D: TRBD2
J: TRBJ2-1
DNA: TGCGCCAGCAGCCAAGGGTTGACTAGCGGGAGGGCCTCCGCCTACAATGAGCAGTTCTTC
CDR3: CASSQGLTSGRASAYNEQFF

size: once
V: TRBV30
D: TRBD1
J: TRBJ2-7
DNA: TGTGCCTGTCGACAGGGCGACTACGAGCAGTACTTC
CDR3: CACRQGDYEQYF

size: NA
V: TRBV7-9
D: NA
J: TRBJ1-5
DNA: TGTTCCAGCAGCTCACAGGGAATATGGAGCAATCAGCCCCAGCATTTT
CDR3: CSSSSQGIWSNQPQHF

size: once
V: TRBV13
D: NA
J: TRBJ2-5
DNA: TGTGCCAGCAGCTTATCCGGGTCCTCACCCTCGTACTTC
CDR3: CASSLSGSSPSYF

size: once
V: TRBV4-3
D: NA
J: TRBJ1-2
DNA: TGCGCCAGCAGCCAAGGGTTCACCGTCGAGTATGGCTACACCTTC
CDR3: CASSQGFTVEYGYTF

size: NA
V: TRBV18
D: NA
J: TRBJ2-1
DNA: TGTGCCAGCTCACCCGGGACACGCTCCTACAATGAGCAGTTCTTC
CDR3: CASSPGTRSYNEQFF

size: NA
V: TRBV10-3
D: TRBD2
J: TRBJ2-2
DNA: TGTGCCATCAGTGAGGGGACTAGTAAGACCGGGGAGCTGTTTTTT
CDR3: CAISEGTSKTGELFF

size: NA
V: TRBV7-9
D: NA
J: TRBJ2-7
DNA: TGTGCCAGCAGCCAAATCGAGCAGTACTTC
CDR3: CASSQIEQYF

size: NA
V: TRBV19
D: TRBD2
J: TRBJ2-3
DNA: TGTGCCAGTAGTGAAGCCGTAGCGGGAGGAGGATTTGAGGATACGCAGTATTTT
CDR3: CASSEAVAGGGFEDTQYF

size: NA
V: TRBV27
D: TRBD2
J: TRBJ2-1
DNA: TGTGCCAGCAGGGATCGGACTAGCGGGAGTCTGGATGAGCAGTTCTTC
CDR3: CASRDRTSGSLDEQFF

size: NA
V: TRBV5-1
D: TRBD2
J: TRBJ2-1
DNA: TGCGCCAGCAGCTTGGGCCCTGGGACTAGCGGCGGAAATGAGCAGTTCTTC
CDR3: CASSLGPGTSGGNEQFF

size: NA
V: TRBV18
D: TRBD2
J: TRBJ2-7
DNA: TGTGCCAGCTCACTGCACGTTCCCGGGACTAGCGGGAGCGAGCAGTACTTC
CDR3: CASSLHVPGTSGSEQYF

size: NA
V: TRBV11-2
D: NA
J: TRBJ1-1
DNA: TGTGCCAGCAGCTTAGATATCCCGGTCACGGGCACTGAAGCTTTCTTT
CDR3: CASSLDIPVTGTEAFF

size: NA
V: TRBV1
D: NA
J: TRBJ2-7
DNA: TGCACCAGCAGCCAAGTAAATCGCGGGGGTGGGGGTTACGAGCAGTACTTC
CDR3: CTSSQVNRGGGGYEQYF

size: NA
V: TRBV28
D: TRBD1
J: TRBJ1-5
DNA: TGTGCCAGCAGTTTACTAACAGGGGGTCTTAATCAGCCCCAGCATTTT
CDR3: CASSLLTGGLNQPQHF

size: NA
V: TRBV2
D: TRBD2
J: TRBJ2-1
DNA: TGTGCCAGCAGTAACGCGGGAGAATCCGATGAGCAGTTCTTC
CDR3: CASSNAGESDEQFF

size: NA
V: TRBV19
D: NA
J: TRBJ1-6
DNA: TGTGCCAGTAGTATATCACCAGGAACCTCCTATAATTCACCCCTCCACTTT
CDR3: CASSISPGTSYNSPLHF

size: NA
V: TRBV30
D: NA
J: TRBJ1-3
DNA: TGTGCCTGGAGGGACTATGGGACTGGAAACACCATATATTTT
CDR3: CAWRDYGTGNTIYF